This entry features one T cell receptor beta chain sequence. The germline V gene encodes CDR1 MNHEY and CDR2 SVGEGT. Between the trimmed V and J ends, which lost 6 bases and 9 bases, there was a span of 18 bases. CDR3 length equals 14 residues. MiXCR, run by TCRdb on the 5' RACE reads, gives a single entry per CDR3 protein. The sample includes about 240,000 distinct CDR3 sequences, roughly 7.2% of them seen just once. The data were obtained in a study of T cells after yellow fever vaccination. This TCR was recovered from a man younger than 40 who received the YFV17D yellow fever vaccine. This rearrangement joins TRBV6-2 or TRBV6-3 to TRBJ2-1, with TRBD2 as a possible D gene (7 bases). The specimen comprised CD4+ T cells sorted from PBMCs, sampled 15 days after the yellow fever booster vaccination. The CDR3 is CASRLGGGGIEQFF. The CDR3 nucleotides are TGTGCCAGCAGGCTGGGAGGGGGGGGGATTGAGCAGTTCTTC.